The clone carrying this T cell receptor (beta chain) was observed many times. Every molecule of TCR cDNA had its own unique molecular identifier. TCRdb re-derived calls from the 5' RACE reads in MiXCR, one entry per CDR3 protein. The sample shows tens of thousands of distinct CDR3 sequences, around 7% of them seen only once. This record comes from a study of spatial heterogeneity in lung cancer. Stated time point: sample taken at primary tumor resection. The study sequenced unsorted whole RNA from tumor, nontumor lung or frozen PBMC. After removal of 8 bases from V and 2 bases from J, the junction contained 9 bases not matched to a gene. Germline V CDR1 and CDR2: SGHVS, FNYEAQ. The CDR3 totals 17 residues.

This TCR derives from a female donor with early-stage non-small cell lung cancer. The V call is TRBV7-6, the J call TRBJ2-1; TRBD2 aligns across 13 bases. The material sequenced was PBMCs, taken at surgery. The DNA of the CDR3 is TGTGCCAGCTCCGGACTAGCGGGGGCGCCTCCCTACAATGAGCAGTTCTTC. Protein sequence: CASSGLAGAPPYNEQFF.